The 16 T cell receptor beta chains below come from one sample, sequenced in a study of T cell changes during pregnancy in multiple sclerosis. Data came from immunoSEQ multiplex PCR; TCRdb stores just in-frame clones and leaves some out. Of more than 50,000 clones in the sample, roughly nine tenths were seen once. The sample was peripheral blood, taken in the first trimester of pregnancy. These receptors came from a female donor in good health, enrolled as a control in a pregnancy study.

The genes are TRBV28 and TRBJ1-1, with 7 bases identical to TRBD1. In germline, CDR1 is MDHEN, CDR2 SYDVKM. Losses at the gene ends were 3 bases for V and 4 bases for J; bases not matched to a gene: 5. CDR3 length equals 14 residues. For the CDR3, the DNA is TGTGCCAGCAGTTTGGAGGGGGCGATCACTGAAGCTTTCTTT. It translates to CASSLEGAITEAFF.

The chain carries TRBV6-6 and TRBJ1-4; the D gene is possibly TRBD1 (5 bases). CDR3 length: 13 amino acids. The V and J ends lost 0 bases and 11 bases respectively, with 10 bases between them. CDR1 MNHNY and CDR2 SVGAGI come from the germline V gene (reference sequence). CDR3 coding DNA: TGTGCCAGCAGTTACTCGTCGGGGGGTAAACTGTTTTTT. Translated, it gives CASSYSSGGKLFF.

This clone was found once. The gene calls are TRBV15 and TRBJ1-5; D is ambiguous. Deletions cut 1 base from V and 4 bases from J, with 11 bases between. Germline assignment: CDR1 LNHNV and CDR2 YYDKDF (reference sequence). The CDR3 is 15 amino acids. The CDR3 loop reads CATSRVKGGNQPQHF. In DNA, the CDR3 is TGTGCCACCAGCAGAGTGAAGGGAGGGAATCAGCCCCAGCATTTT.

This CDR3 is CSVGDRDAYEQYF. Here the CDR3 DNA reads TGCAGCGTTGGGGACAGGGACGCCTACGAGCAGTACTTC. The chain combines TRBV29-1 with TRBJ2-7; 9 bases line up with TRBD1. The V gene end was trimmed by 4 bases and the J gene end by 2 bases; junction bases not matched to a gene: 3. The CDR3 consists of 13 residues. Germline CDR1 SQVTM, CDR2 ANQGSEA.

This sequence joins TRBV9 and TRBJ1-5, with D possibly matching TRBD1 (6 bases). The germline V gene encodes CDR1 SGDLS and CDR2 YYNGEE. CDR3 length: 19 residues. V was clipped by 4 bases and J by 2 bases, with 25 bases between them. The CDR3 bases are TGTGCCAGCAGCCCGCGCCCTGATATAGGGGGGGCGGGCAATCAGCCCCAGCATTTT. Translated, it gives CASSPRPDIGGAGNQPQHF.

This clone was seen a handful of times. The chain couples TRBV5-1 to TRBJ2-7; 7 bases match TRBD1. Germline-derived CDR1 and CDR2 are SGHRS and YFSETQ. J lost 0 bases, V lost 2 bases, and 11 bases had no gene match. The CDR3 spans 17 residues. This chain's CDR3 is CASSFERTGVSSYEQYF. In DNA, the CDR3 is TGCGCCAGCAGCTTCGAAAGGACAGGTGTTAGCTCCTACGAGCAGTACTTC.

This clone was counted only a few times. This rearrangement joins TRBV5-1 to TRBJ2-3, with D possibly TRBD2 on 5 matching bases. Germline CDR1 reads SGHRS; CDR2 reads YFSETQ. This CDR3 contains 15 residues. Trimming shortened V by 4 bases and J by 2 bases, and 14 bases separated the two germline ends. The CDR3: CASSLRTWDTDTQYF. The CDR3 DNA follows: TGCGCCAGCAGCCTCCGGACTTGGGACACAGATACGCAGTATTTT.

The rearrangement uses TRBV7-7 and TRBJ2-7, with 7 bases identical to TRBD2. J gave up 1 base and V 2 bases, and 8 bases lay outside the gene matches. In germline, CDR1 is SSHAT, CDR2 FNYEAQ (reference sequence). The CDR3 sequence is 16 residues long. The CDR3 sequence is CASSLRATSRSYEQYF. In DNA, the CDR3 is TGTGCCAGCAGCTTAAGGGCGACTAGCAGGTCCTACGAGCAGTACTTC. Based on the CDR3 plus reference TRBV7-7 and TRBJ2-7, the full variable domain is GAGVSQSPRYKVTKRGQDVTLRCDPISSHATLYWYQQALGQGPEFLTYFNYEAQPDKSGLPSDRFSAERPEGSISTLTIQRTEQRDSAMYRCASSLRATSRSYEQYFGPGTRLTVT.

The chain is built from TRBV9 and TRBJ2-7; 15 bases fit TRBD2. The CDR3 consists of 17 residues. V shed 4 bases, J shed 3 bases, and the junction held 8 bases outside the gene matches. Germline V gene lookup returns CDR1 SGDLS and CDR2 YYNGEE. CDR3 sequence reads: CASSHRGLAGGLYEQYF. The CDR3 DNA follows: TGTGCCAGCAGCCACCGAGGACTAGCGGGAGGGCTCTACGAGCAGTACTTC.

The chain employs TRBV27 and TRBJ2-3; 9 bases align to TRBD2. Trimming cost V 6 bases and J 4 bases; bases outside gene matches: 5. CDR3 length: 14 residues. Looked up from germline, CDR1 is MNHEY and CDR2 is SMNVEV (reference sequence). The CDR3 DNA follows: TGTGCCAGCAGAAAAGCGGGGGGTTCAGATACGCAGTATTTT. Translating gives CASRKAGGSDTQYF.

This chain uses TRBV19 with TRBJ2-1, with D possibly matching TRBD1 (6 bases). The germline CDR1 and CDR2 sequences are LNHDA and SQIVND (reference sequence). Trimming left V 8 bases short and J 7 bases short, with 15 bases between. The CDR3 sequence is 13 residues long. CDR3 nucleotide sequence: TGTGCCAGTCAAACGACAGGCTTTAATGAGCAGTTCTTC. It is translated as CASQTTGFNEQFF.

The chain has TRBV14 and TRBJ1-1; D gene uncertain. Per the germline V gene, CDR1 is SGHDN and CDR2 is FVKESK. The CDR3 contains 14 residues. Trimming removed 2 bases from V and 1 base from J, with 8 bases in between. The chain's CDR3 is CASSQPRENTEAFF. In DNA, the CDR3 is TGTGCCAGCAGCCAACCGAGGGAGAACACTGAAGCTTTCTTT.

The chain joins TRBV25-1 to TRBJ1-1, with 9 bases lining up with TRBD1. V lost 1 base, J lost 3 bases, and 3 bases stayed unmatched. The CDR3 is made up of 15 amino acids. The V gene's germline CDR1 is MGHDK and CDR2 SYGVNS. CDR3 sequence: CASSESRTGDTEAFF. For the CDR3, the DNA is TGTGCCAGCAGTGAATCTCGGACAGGGGACACTGAAGCTTTCTTT. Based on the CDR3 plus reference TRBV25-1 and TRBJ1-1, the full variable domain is EADIYQTPRYLVIGTGKKITLECSQTMGHDKMYWYQQDPGMELHLIHYSYGVNSTEKGDLSSESTVSRIRTEHFPLTLESARPSHTSQYLCASSESRTGDTEAFFGQGTRLTVV.

CDR3 amino acids: CASSIFGTGDTEAFF. Written as DNA, the CDR3 is TGTGCCAGTAGTATATTCGGGACAGGGGACACTGAAGCTTTCTTT. The rearrangement links TRBV19 to TRBJ1-1, with TRBD1 matching over 10 bases. Per the germline V gene, CDR1 is LNHDA and CDR2 is SQIVND (reference sequence). V shed 2 bases, J shed 3 bases, and the junction held 3 bases outside the gene matches. This CDR3 region has 15 residues.

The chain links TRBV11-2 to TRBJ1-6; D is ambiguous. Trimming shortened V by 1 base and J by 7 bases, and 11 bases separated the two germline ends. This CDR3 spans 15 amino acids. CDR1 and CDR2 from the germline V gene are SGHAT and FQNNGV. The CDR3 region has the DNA TGTGCCAGCAGCTTAGTGGCCCGAGGGAATTCACCCCTCCACTTT. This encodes CASSLVARGNSPLHF.

CDR3: CAWSSGGGYTF. The CDR3 nucleotides read TGTGCCTGGAGTTCCGGAGGAGGCTACACCTTC. The chain is built from TRBV30 and TRBJ1-2; no clear D. The CDR3 is 11 residues long. Germline CDR1 GTSNPN, CDR2 SVGIG (reference sequence). With 2 bases removed from V and 8 bases from J, the gap between germline ends came to 9 bases.